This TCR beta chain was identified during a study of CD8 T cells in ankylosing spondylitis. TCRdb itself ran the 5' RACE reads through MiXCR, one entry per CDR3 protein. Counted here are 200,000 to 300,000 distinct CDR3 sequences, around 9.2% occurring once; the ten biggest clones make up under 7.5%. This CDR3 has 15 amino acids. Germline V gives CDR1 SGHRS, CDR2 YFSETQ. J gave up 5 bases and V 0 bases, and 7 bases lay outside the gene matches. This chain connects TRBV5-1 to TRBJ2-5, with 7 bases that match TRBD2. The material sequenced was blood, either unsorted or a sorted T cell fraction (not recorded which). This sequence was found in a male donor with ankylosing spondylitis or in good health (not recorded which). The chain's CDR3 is CASSLEAGAAETQYF. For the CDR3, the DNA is TGCGCCAGCAGCTTGGAGGCGGGAGCGGCGGAGACCCAGTACTTC.